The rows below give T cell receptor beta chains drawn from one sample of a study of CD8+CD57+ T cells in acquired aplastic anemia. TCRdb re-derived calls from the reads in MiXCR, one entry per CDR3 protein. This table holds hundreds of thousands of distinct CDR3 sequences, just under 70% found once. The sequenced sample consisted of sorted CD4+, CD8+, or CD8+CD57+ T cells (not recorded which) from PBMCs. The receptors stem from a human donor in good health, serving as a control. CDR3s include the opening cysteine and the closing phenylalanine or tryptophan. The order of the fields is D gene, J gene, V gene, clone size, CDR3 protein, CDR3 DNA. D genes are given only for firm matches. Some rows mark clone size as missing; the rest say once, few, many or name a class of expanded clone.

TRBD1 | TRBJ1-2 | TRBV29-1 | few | CSVARDRSNYGYTF | TGCAGCGTTGCCCGGGACAGATCTAACTATGGCTACACCTTC
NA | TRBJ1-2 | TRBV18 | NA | CASSPPGISRCTQPHGYTF | TGTGCCAGCTCACCACCCGGTATTAGCCGCTGCACCCAACCCCATGGCTACACCTTC
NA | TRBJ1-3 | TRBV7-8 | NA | CASSSASTRGSTIYF | TGCGCCAGCAGCTCTGCCAGTACGCGTGGAAGCACTATCTATTTT
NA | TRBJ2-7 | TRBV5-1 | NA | CATSRPPGGNF | TGTGCCACCAGCCGACCGCCCGGGGGAAACTTC
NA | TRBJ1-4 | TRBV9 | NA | CASSVRGTDEKLFF | TGTGCCAGCAGCGTCCGGGGAACAGATGAGAAGCTGTTTTTT
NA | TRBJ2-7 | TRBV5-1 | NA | CASSVLGSYAQYF | TGCGCCAGCAGCGTTCTGGGTAGTTACGCGCAGTACTTC
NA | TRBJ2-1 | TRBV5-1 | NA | CASSPRPGADNEQFF | TGTGCCAGCAGCCCCCGACCCGGAGCGGACAATGAGCAGTTCTTC
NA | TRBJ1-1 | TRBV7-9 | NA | CASSSTAGKGVAYF | TGTGCCAGCAGCTCAACAGCGGGGAAAGGGGTAGCTTACTTT
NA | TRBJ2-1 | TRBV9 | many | CASSVGQGINEQFF | TGTGCCAGCAGCGTGGGCCAAGGGATCAATGAGCAGTTCTTC
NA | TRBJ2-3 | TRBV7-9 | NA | CASSQEPRATDTQYF | TGCGCCAGCAGCCAAGAACCCAGAGCCACAGATACGCAGTATTTT
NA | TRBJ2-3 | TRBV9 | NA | CASSDSIGVMDTQYF | TGTGCCAGCAGTGACTCCATAGGGGTGATGGATACGCAGTATTTT
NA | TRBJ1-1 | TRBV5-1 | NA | CASSLGGETHEAFF | TGCGCCAGCAGCTTGGGGGGAGAGACCCATGAAGCTTTCTTT